The clone carrying this T cell receptor beta chain was found many times. Antigen unknown. The DNA ends 3 residues before the CDR3 does, and the rest of the CDR3 is filled in from the germline J gene. Germline lookup yields CDR1 SGHRS and CDR2 YFSETQ. Trimming cost V 0 bases and J 11 bases; bases outside gene matches: 14. The CDR3 runs 18 residues. Sequencing was performed with immunoSEQ multiplex PCR; in TCRdb, only in-frame clones are kept and a portion is missing. The profile covers tens of thousands of clones, none occurring a single time. This sample is drawn from a study of T cell clonality in common variable immunodeficiency. Findings and limits, study-wide: Patient heterogeneity in the CVID cohort limited correlations between repertoire features and clinical complications.

V usage is TRBV5-1 and J usage is TRBJ1-6; 10 bases fit TRBD1. Sample: peripheral blood mononuclear cells. The clonotype originates from a person aged 18 to 70 in good health. CDR3 region: CASSLGAGTGDHPTPLHF. CDR3 bases read: TGCGCCAGCAGCTTGGGGGCCGGGACAGGGGACCACCCGACACCC.